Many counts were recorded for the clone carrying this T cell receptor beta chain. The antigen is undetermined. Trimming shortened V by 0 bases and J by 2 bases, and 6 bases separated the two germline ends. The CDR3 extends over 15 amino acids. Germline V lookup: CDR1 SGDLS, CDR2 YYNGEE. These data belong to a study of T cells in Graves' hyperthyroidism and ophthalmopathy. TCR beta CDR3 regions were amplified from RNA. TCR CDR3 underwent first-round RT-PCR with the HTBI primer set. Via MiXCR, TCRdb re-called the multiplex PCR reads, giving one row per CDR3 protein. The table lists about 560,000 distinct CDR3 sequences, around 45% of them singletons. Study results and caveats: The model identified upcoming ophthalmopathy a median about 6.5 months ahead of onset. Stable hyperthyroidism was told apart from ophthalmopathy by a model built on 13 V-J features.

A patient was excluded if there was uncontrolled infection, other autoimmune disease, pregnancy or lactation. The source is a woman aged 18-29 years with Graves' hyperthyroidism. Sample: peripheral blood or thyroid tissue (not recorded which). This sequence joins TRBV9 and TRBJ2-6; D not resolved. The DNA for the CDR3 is TGTGCCAGCAGCGTAGGAGCAACTGGGGCCAACGTCCTGACTTTC. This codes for CASSVGATGANVLTF.